This entry lists 25 T cell receptor beta chains sequenced from one sample in a study of cytomegalovirus exposure and HLA in healthy donors. Use of 60 Vbeta and 13 Jbeta primers characterized the PCR. Produced via immunoSEQ multiplex PCR; TCRdb's table is partial and in-frame only. The data show roughly 170,000 clones, with around 83% seen just once and roughly 1.6% held by the top ten. Sequencing used PBMCs. Receptors originate from a man aged 45-65 years in good health and CMV-seronegative.

J is TRBJ1-4 and V is TRBV7-2, with 8 bases fitting TRBD1. CDR1 and CDR2 from the germline V gene are SGHTA and FQGNSA. V lost 5 bases and J lost 2; bases outside the gene matches: 13. There are 18 residues in the CDR3. CDR3 nucleotides: TGTGCCAGCAGCCCGAGACCGCCAGGGGGCCGGACTAATGAAAAACTGTTTTTT. As protein: CASSPRPPGGRTNEKLFF.

This sequence joins TRBV5-1 and TRBJ2-2, with D perhaps matching TRBD2 (6 bases). Germline V gene sequence: CDR1 SGHRS, CDR2 YFSETQ. The V gene lost 4 bases and the J gene lost 4 bases, with 17 bases spanning the gap. This CDR3 is built from 16 residues. The DNA for the CDR3 is TGCGCCAGCAGCCCCGTGAGGGCGCGGGGCACCGGGGAGCTGTTTTTT. Translation gives CASSPVRARGTGELFF.

V gene TRBV5-6 combines with J gene TRBJ2-5; D call uncertain. Trimming took off 4 bases at V and 5 bases at J, with 6 bases between the two ends. The CDR3 runs to 11 residues. Per the germline V gene, CDR1 is SGHDT and CDR2 is YYEEEE. The CDR3 region is CASSVRETQYF. The CDR3 DNA reads TGTGCCAGCAGCGTACGGGAGACCCAGTACTTC.

This sequence joins TRBV28 and TRBJ1-5; D is perhaps TRBD1 (6 bases). CDR3 size: 14 residues. Germline CDR1 is MDHEN and CDR2 is SYDVKM. The germline V and J ends were trimmed by 5 bases and 6 bases, with 14 bases remaining between them. In nucleotides, the CDR3 is TGTGCCAGCAGTAGTGGACAGCAGCCTCAGCCCCAGCATTTT. This codes for CASSSGQQPQPQHF. The complete variable domain, with remaining parts taken from reference TRBV28 and TRBJ1-5, reads DVKVTQSSRYLVKRTGEKVFLECVQDMDHENMFWYRQDPGLGLRLIYFSYDVKMKEKGDIPEGYSVSREKKERFSLILESASTNQTSMYLCASSSGQQPQPQHFGDGTRLSIL.

The genes are TRBV6-6 and TRBJ2-3; no reliable D call. The CDR3 has 11 residues. Germline lookup yields CDR1 MNHNY and CDR2 SVGAGI (reference sequence). V lost 6 bases to trimming and J lost 2 bases, with 3 bases between them. CDR3 region: CASRATDTQYF. The CDR3 DNA reads as TGTGCCAGCAGGGCCACAGATACGCAGTATTTT.

This chain links TRBV18 with TRBJ1-2, with D maybe TRBD1 (6 bases). Germline CDR1 and CDR2: KGHSH and LQKENI. This CDR3 is built from 14 residues. Trimming removed 3 bases from V and 1 base from J, with 9 bases in between. This CDR3 reads CASSPTGNNYGYTF. Written as DNA, the CDR3 is TGTGCCAGCTCACCGACAGGAAATAACTATGGCTACACCTTC.

The genes are TRBV6-1 and TRBJ1-5; 7 bases map to TRBD1. J was trimmed by 7 bases and V by 2 bases; bases with no gene match: 17. This CDR3 has 18 residues. Germline assignment: CDR1 MNHNS and CDR2 SASEGT. The CDR3 reads CASSEPGLFVGGRQPQHF. CDR3 DNA: TGTGCCAGCAGTGAACCGGGGCTGTTCGTAGGGGGCCGGCAGCCCCAGCATTTT.

CDR3 sequence reads: CASSLGPIEQFF. In DNA, the CDR3 is TGCGCCAGCAGCTTGGGGCCAATTGAGCAGTTCTTC. The chain carries TRBV5-1 and TRBJ2-1; D is uncertain. From germline, CDR1 is SGHRS and CDR2 YFSETQ. This CDR3 comprises 12 residues. V lost 0 bases and J lost 9, with 7 bases in between.

This clone occurred once. The chain is built from TRBV15 and TRBJ2-1; TRBD2 aligns across 10 bases. CDR1 and CDR2 from the germline V gene are LNHNV and YYDKDF (reference sequence). The V and J ends lost 0 bases and 6 bases, in that order; junction bases with no gene match: 8. CDR3 size: 17 residues. The CDR3 loop is CATSRDPAGGPFNEQFF. The DNA of the CDR3 is TGTGCCACCAGCAGAGACCCAGCGGGAGGGCCATTCAATGAGCAGTTCTTC.

This clone came up a few times. This sequence joins TRBV6-5 and TRBJ1-1; no firm D call. V dropped 2 bases and J dropped 4 bases, with 8 bases sitting between them. CDR1 is MNHEY, CDR2 SVGAGI, per germline. The CDR3 covers 13 residues. CDR3 sequence reads: CASSYKRLTEAFF. The CDR3 DNA follows: TGTGCCAGCAGTTACAAGAGACTCACTGAAGCTTTCTTT.

V and J are TRBV7-3 and TRBJ2-2; D is unclear. This CDR3 is 13 amino acids long. The V end lost 6 bases, the J end lost 2 bases, and 7 bases lay between the germline ends. Germline V CDR1 and CDR2: SGHTA, FQGTGA. DNA of the CDR3: TGTGCCAGCAGTTATACAAACACCGGGGAGCTGTTTTTT. Translating it yields CASSYTNTGELFF.

The J gene is TRBJ2-7, the V gene TRBV7-9; TRBD2 agrees at 12 bases. The CDR3 loop spans 19 amino acids. The germline CDR1 and CDR2 sequences are SEHNR and FQNEAQ (reference sequence). The V gene end was trimmed by 3 bases and the J gene end by 5 bases; junction bases not matched to a gene: 17. CDR3 in amino acids: CASSLLLASGRALGNEQYF. The CDR3 DNA follows: TGTGCCAGCAGCTTGCTACTGGCTAGCGGGAGGGCCCTGGGGAACGAGCAGTACTTC.

The chain employs TRBV9 and TRBJ2-7; 9 nucleotides line up with TRBD1. Germline CDR1 is SGDLS and CDR2 is YYNGEE. V lost 3 bases to trimming and J lost 1 base; unmatched junction nucleotides: 5. The CDR3 sequence is 15 residues long. The CDR3 coding sequence is TGTGCCAGCAGCGCCACCGGGACAGGGTCCTACGAGCAGTACTTC. This gives the protein CASSATGTGSYEQYF.

The chain is built from TRBV6-1 and TRBJ1-4; 7 bases are shared with TRBD1. With V trimmed by 8 bases and J by 5 bases, 8 bases remained unmatched. The CDR3 extends over 14 amino acids. Looked up from germline, CDR1 is MNHNS and CDR2 is SASEGT. The CDR3 nucleotides read TGTGCCAGCGTGACAGGGCAAGGGAATGAAAAACTGTTTTTT. This gives the protein CASVTGQGNEKLFF.

The V and J genes are TRBV9 and TRBJ1-1; tentatively, D is TRBD1 (6 bases). Germline values: CDR1 SGDLS, CDR2 YYNGEE. The CDR3 covers 16 residues. V dropped 7 bases and J dropped 6 bases, with 25 bases sitting between them. The CDR3 DNA is TGTGCCAGCCGCCCGGGAGGGGGAGGGCAGAAGGCTGAAGCTTTCTTT. Protein product: CASRPGGGGQKAEAFF.

This clone is a singleton in its sample. The J gene is TRBJ2-3, the V gene TRBV7-2, with D tentatively TRBD1 (5 bases). The CDR3 runs 15 residues. Germline lookup yields CDR1 SGHTA and CDR2 FQGNSA. V was pared by 1 base and J by 4 bases, with 12 bases between. CDR3 region: CASSLDAGPSDTQYF. The CDR3 DNA follows: TGTGCCAGCAGCTTAGATGCAGGGCCCTCAGATACGCAGTATTTT.

The sample holds many counts of this clone. The chain combines TRBV29-1 with TRBJ1-2; a weak D match, TRBD1 (6 bases). The V gene's germline CDR1 is SQVTM and CDR2 ANQGSEA. V lost 7 bases and J 6 bases, leaving 12 bases between the germline ends. CDR3 length: 11 amino acids. CDR3 sequence: CSGAGADGYTF. The CDR3 bases are TGCAGCGGAGCAGGGGCCGATGGCTACACCTTC. Full variable domain (remainder filled in from reference TRBV29-1 and TRBJ1-2): SAVISQKPSRDICQRGTSLTIQCQVDSQVTMMFWYRQQPGQSLTLIATANQGSEATYESGFVIDKFPISRPNLTFSTLTVSNMSPEDSSIYLCSGAGADGYTFGSGTRLTVV.

The chain links TRBV27 to TRBJ1-4; 8 positions agree with TRBD1. This CDR3 contains 16 residues. Germline trimming cut 6 bases from V and 0 bases from J; bases unmatched to any gene: 6. In germline, CDR1 is MNHEY, CDR2 SMNVEV (reference sequence). In DNA, the CDR3 is TGTGCCAGCAGACGGGACAGGCGTGCAACTAATGAAAAACTGTTTTTT. This encodes CASRRDRRATNEKLFF.

The CDR3 loop is CASSLYGTGGDEQYF. Here the CDR3 DNA reads TGTGCCAGCAGCTTATACGGGACAGGGGGGGACGAGCAGTACTTC. The rearrangement joins TRBV13 to TRBJ2-7; 11 bases are shared with TRBD1. Germline V lookup: CDR1 PRHDT, CDR2 FYEKMQ (reference sequence). The CDR3 extends over 15 amino acids. The V segment lost 2 bases and the J segment 5 bases; nucleotides outside the gene matches: 5.

V gene TRBV5-1 combines with J gene TRBJ2-2; a possible D gene is TRBD2 (5 bases). The CDR3 extends over 14 amino acids. Germline V CDR1 and CDR2: SGHRS, YFSETQ. The V end was cut by 4 bases, the J end by 4 bases, with 11 bases between. Written as DNA, the CDR3 is TGCGCCAGCAGCGGAGGAACCACCACCGGGGAGCTGTTTTTT. Translating gives CASSGGTTTGELFF.

This clone was detected once. This chain links TRBV7-9 with TRBJ2-1, with 11 bases fitting TRBD2. This CDR3 is 15 amino acids long. Germline V gene lookup returns CDR1 SEHNR and CDR2 FQNEAQ (reference sequence). J gave up 5 bases and V 5 bases, and 5 bases lay outside the gene matches. CDR3 loop: CASSPRLAGNNEQFF. For the CDR3, the DNA is TGTGCCAGCAGCCCAAGACTAGCGGGGAACAATGAGCAGTTCTTC.

With respect to this clone: This sample also contains other DNA sequences that code for the same CDR3. This chain joins TRBV6-5 and TRBJ2-2, with 9 bases that match TRBD1. CDR1 is MNHEY, CDR2 SVGAGI, per germline. This CDR3 has 15 residues. After removal of 6 bases from V and 0 bases from J, the junction contained 2 bases not matched to a gene. Here the CDR3 reads CASSWDRANTGELFF. CDR3 DNA sequence: TGTGCCAGCAGCTGGGACAGGGCGAACACCGGGGAGCTGTTTTTT.

This chain connects TRBV5-1 to TRBJ2-3, with TRBD2 matching over 10 bases. Germline lookup yields CDR1 SGHRS and CDR2 YFSETQ. After removal of 0 bases from V and 2 bases from J, the junction contained 6 bases not matched to a gene. This CDR3 has 17 amino acids. In DNA form, the CDR3 reads TGCGCCAGCAGCTTGGCTCTAGCGGGGGCCGCCACAGATACGCAGTATTTT. It is translated as CASSLALAGAATDTQYF.

This clone was recorded only once. This chain uses TRBV19 with TRBJ2-7; 13 bases line up with TRBD2. CDR3 length: 19 amino acids. The V gene's germline CDR1 is LNHDA and CDR2 SQIVND (reference sequence). The V segment lost 1 base and the J segment 0 bases; nucleotides outside the gene matches: 9. This chain's CDR3 is CASSIGGVLAGGPSYEQYF. The CDR3 DNA reads as TGTGCCAGTAGTATAGGTGGGGTACTAGCGGGAGGGCCCTCCTACGAGCAGTACTTC.

There are a few counts of this clone. V is TRBV6-1 and J is TRBJ1-2; no reliable D call. V was clipped by 3 bases and J by 5 bases, with 10 bases between them. CDR3 size: 13 residues. Germline lookup yields CDR1 MNHNS and CDR2 SASEGT. CDR3 sequence reads: CASSETRIYGYTF. The CDR3 region has the DNA TGTGCCAGCAGTGAGACTAGAATTTATGGCTACACCTTC.